These 17 T cell receptor beta chains share one sample of origin, sequenced in a study of blood T cell repertoires in COVID-19. TCRdb's table, derived via immunoSEQ multiplex PCR, lists solely in-frame clones and lacks some. The table lists under 200,000 clones, roughly 80% of them singletons. The source material was peripheral blood. These receptors originate from a man between 65 and 85 years old with acute or convalescent COVID-19.

The genes are TRBV7-6 and TRBJ2-5; 11 nucleotides line up with TRBD2. With 2 bases clipped from V and 4 bases from J, the junction kept 0 bases outside the gene matches. The CDR3 runs 14 residues. CDR1 SGHVS and CDR2 FNYEAQ come from the germline V gene. The CDR3 region has the DNA TGTGCCAGCAGCTTACTAGCGGGGGGAGAGACCCAGTACTTC. Translated, it gives CASSLLAGGETQYF.

This clone was detected only once. This chain uses TRBV6-1 with TRBJ2-4, with D possibly matching TRBD1 (6 bases). This CDR3 contains 13 residues. Germline V gene data show CDR1 as MNHNS and CDR2 as SASEGT. The V end was cut by 2 bases, the J end by 8 bases, with 10 bases between. In nucleotides, the CDR3 is TGTGCCAGCAGTGAACAGGGGCCGGACATTCAGTACTTC. Translating gives CASSEQGPDIQYF.

The rearrangement uses TRBV2 and TRBJ2-7, with a possible D match to TRBD2 (5 bases). The CDR3 length is 12 residues. Germline V gives CDR1 SNHLY, CDR2 FYNNEI. V was pared by 6 bases and J by 6 bases, with 12 bases between. CDR3 bases: TGTGCCAGCAGCCGGAGGTCTGGCGAGCAGTACTTC. Translation gives CASSRRSGEQYF.

The rearrangement links TRBV28 to TRBJ2-1, with TRBD1 identical over 9 bases. Germline trimming cut 7 bases from V and 8 bases from J; bases unmatched to any gene: 9. The CDR3 is 14 residues long. Looked up from germline, CDR1 is MDHEN and CDR2 is SYDVKM. DNA of the CDR3: TGTGCCAGCATCCGGGACAGGGAAAACGATGAGCAGTTCTTC. Its protein is CASIRDRENDEQFF.

The chain links TRBV3-1 (or the pseudogene TRBV3-2) to TRBJ2-1; TRBD1 matches at 8 bases. The V gene end was trimmed by 2 bases and the J gene end by 7 bases; junction bases not matched to a gene: 1. This CDR3 has 13 amino acids. Germline values: CDR1 LGHDT, CDR2 YNNKEL (reference sequence). CDR3 amino acids: CASSQTGGNEQFF. The CDR3 DNA sequence: TGTGCCAGCAGCCAAACAGGGGGAAATGAGCAGTTCTTC.

The J gene is TRBJ1-6, the V gene TRBV7-2; TRBD1 matches 10 bases. CDR1 SGHTA and CDR2 FQGNSA come from the germline V gene. The J segment lost 10 bases and the V segment lost 0 bases, leaving 9 bases of the junction unmatched. The CDR3 covers 17 residues. CDR3 sequence (DNA): TGTGCCAGCAGCTTAGCGCGGGGACAGGGGTCGTTCTCACCCCTCCACTTT. It yields the protein CASSLARGQGSFSPLHF.

CDR3 sequence: CASSLSGGRYEQYF. In nucleotides, the CDR3 is TGTGCCAGCAGCTTAAGCGGGGGGCGCTACGAGCAGTACTTC. The chain recombines TRBV6-5 with TRBJ2-7, with 9 bases that match TRBD2. The length of the CDR3 is 14 residues. Germline V gene lookup returns CDR1 MNHEY and CDR2 SVGAGI. V gave up 6 bases and J gave up 3 bases; unmatched junction bases: 6.

The V call is TRBV7-6, the J call TRBJ1-6; 7 nucleotides match TRBD1. J lost 7 bases, V lost 1 base, and 7 bases had no gene match. Germline V CDR1 and CDR2: SGHVS, FNYEAQ. CDR3 length: 16 residues. The CDR3 sequence: CASSLGGQLKNSPLHF. CDR3 DNA sequence: TGTGCCAGCAGCTTAGGGGGACAGCTAAAAAATTCACCCCTCCACTTT.

V gene TRBV20-1 combines with J gene TRBJ2-7; no clear D gene. V dropped 2 bases and J dropped 7 bases, with 9 bases sitting between them. The germline CDR1 and CDR2 sequences are DFQATT and SNEGSKA (reference sequence). This CDR3 has 11 amino acids. CDR3 in DNA: TGCAGTGCTAGACCTTCAGGAGAGCAGTACTTC. Amino acids: CSARPSGEQYF.

The genes are TRBV5-1 and TRBJ1-5; D is uncertain. Looked up from germline, CDR1 is SGHRS and CDR2 is YFSETQ. This CDR3 has 12 residues. Deletions cut 4 bases from V and 8 bases from J, with 10 bases between. The CDR3 DNA reads TGCGCCAGCAGCCCCCGGGGTGAGCCCCAGCATTTT. Translation: CASSPRGEPQHF.

The V call is TRBV5-8, the J call TRBJ1-4; D is unresolved. Trimming left V 0 bases short and J 8 bases short, with 17 bases between. The CDR3 extends over 16 amino acids. Germline V CDR1 and CDR2: SGHTS, YDEGEE. The CDR3 DNA sequence: TGTGCCAGCAGCTTGGCTGGGGAGAATTTGGTCGAAAAACTGTTTTTT. Amino acid sequence: CASSLAGENLVEKLFF.

The chain couples TRBV19 to TRBJ1-4, with TRBD1 matching over 7 bases. Germline lookup yields CDR1 LNHDA and CDR2 SQIVND (reference sequence). The CDR3 covers 14 residues. The V segment lost 6 bases and the J segment 5 bases; nucleotides outside the gene matches: 6. The CDR3 DNA is TGTGCCAGTAGCACGACAGGGCTCAATGAAAAACTGTTTTTT. Its translation: CASSTTGLNEKLFF.

The rearrangement links TRBV15 to TRBJ1-3; D call uncertain. The CDR3 runs 18 residues. V was trimmed by 8 bases and J by 1 base, leaving 24 bases between them. Germline V gene sequence: CDR1 LNHNV, CDR2 YYDKDF (reference sequence). CDR3 region: CATGTGPRSQSSGNTIYF. The DNA of the CDR3 is TGTGCCACCGGAACTGGGCCAAGGTCCCAGTCGTCTGGAAACACCATATATTTT.

This chain joins TRBV9 and TRBJ2-1; 13 bases match TRBD2. Germline V gene data show CDR1 as SGDLS and CDR2 as YYNGEE. The CDR3 length is 17 residues. V trimming: 2 bases; J trimming: 7 bases; junction bases outside the gene matches: 9. CDR3 coding DNA: TGTGCCAGCAGCGTGACTAGCGGGAGGCTAGCGGAAAATGAGCAGTTCTTC. This codes for CASSVTSGRLAENEQFF. Combining the CDR3 with reference TRBV9 and TRBJ2-1 gives the whole variable domain DSGVTQTPKHLITATGQRVTLRCSPRSGDLSVYWYQQSLDQGLQFLIQYYNGEERAKGNILERFSAQQFPDLHSELNLSSLELGDSALYFCASSVTSGRLAENEQFFGPGTRLTVL.

The chain is built from TRBV5-4 and TRBJ2-7; D is perhaps TRBD2 (5 bases). The germline V gene encodes CDR1 SGHNT and CDR2 YYREEE (reference sequence). Trimming pared 0 bases from V and 3 bases from J, leaving 7 bases between. The CDR3 contains 13 residues. The CDR3 DNA sequence: TGTGCCAGCAGCTTGGACGGGGTCTACGAGCAGTACTTC. Translation: CASSLDGVYEQYF.

The J gene is TRBJ2-5, the V gene TRBV28, with TRBD1 matching over 7 bases. The CDR3 length is 14 residues. In germline, CDR1 is MDHEN, CDR2 SYDVKM. The trim removed 2 bases at V and 5 bases at J, leaving 5 bases unmatched. Written as DNA, the CDR3 is TGTGCCAGCAGTTTAGTTGACAGGGCGGAGACCCAGTACTTC. Protein product: CASSLVDRAETQYF.

This rearrangement joins TRBV5-6 to TRBJ2-7, with D hard to call. V was pared by 1 base and J by 3 bases, with 8 bases between. The germline CDR1 and CDR2 sequences are SGHDT and YYEEEE. The length of the CDR3 is 13 residues. CDR3 coding DNA: TGTGCCAGCAGCTTGCGTCAGGTCTACGAGCAGTACTTC. Its protein is CASSLRQVYEQYF. The full variable domain, rest sourced from reference TRBV5-6 and TRBJ2-7, is DAGVTQSPTHLIKTRGQQVTLRCSPKSGHDTVSWYQQALGQGPQFIFQYYEEEERQRGNFPDRFSGHQFPNYSSELNVNALLLGDSALYLCASSLRQVYEQYFGPGTRLTVT.